This T cell receptor (beta chain) emerged from a study of blood T cells in healthy people across ages. Broader study findings: The diversity estimates, figures obtained from one million T cells, were considered underestimates.

As regards this clonotype: The target antigen is unknown.

Each sample gave at least 6.5 million isolated PBMCs. In germline, CDR1 is DFQATT, CDR2 SNEGSKA (reference sequence). The junction had 6 bases not matched to a gene; V was cut back by 5 bases and J by 2 bases. The CDR3 sequence is 14 residues long. Alongside a J-beta primer mix, a sample-barcoded 5' primer served in a second PCR lasting about 7 to 11 cycles. One entry per CDR3 protein results from TCRdb running MiXCR on the 5' RACE reads. In the table there are 1.5 million to 1.8 million distinct CDR3 sequences, about 45% of which are singletons. The source is a woman under 30 in good health. Input material: blood. The J gene is TRBJ2-1, the V gene TRBV20-1; the match to TRBD1 covers 7 bases. For the CDR3, the DNA is TGCAGTGCTCTTTCCGGGACAGCCTACAATGAGCAGTTCTTC. Translated: CSALSGTAYNEQFF.